These 30 T cell receptor beta chains share one sample of origin, sequenced in a study of control samples from healthy donors and cancer patients. Libraries were prepared by immunoSEQ multiplex PCR; TCRdb keeps only in-frame clonotypes and omits some of them. The sample records approximately 170,000 clones, roughly 91% being singletons. Specimen: blood. The receptor source for this set is a woman in her 30s in good health.

The chain carries TRBV9 and TRBJ1-4; D is perhaps TRBD1 (5 bases). Trimming left V 0 bases short and J 7 bases short, with 13 bases between. Germline V CDR1 and CDR2: SGDLS, YYNGEE. The CDR3 covers 15 residues. The CDR3: CASSVGGTDVEKLFF. CDR3 coding DNA: TGTGCCAGCAGCGTAGGAGGGACTGACGTTGAAAAACTGTTTTTT.

The chain recombines TRBV27 with TRBJ2-7; D is tentatively TRBD1 or TRBD2 (5 bases each). Germline V gene lookup returns CDR1 MNHEY and CDR2 SMNVEV (reference sequence). V gave up 8 bases and J gave up 0 bases, with 14 bases separating them. The CDR3 is made up of 14 amino acids. The CDR3 coding sequence is TGTGCCAGCCGAAGAGGGACCGTCTCCTACGAGCAGTACTTC. Protein sequence: CASRRGTVSYEQYF.

This sequence joins TRBV4-2 and TRBJ2-3; 13 bases map to TRBD2. The ends lost 4 bases at V and 4 bases at J; junction bases unmatched: 2. The germline CDR1 and CDR2 sequences are LGHNA and YNFKEQ. This CDR3 contains 15 residues. This CDR3 is CASSRTSGRADTQYF. In DNA form, the CDR3 reads TGTGCCAGCAGCCGGACTAGCGGGAGAGCAGATACGCAGTATTTT.

This clone was counted once. The V call is TRBV29-1, the J call TRBJ2-5; TRBD1 is a possible D gene (6 bases). Trimming removed 2 bases from V and 6 bases from J, with 10 bases in between. Germline CDR1 reads SQVTM; CDR2 reads ANQGSEA. The CDR3 contains 12 residues. CDR3 residues: CSVELQGKTQYF. The CDR3 DNA reads as TGCAGCGTTGAACTACAGGGAAAGACCCAGTACTTC.

The genes are TRBV10-3 and TRBJ1-2; TRBD1 might be the D (5 bases). The CDR3 is 14 residues long. The V end was cut by 6 bases, the J end by 2 bases, with 13 bases between. Germline values: CDR1 ENHRY, CDR2 SYGVKD. CDR3 DNA sequence: TGTGCCATCAGGGGGGGGGTGACCAACTATGGCTACACCTTC. It yields the protein CAIRGGVTNYGYTF.

CDR3 bases: TGTGCCAGCAGCTTGACGAACACTGAAGCTTTCTTT. Translating gives CASSLTNTEAFF. The V call is TRBV11-1, the J call TRBJ1-1; D call uncertain. Trimming took 3 bases from V and 1 from J, leaving 3 bases between them. The CDR3 is made up of 12 amino acids. Germline CDR1 and CDR2: SGHAT and FQDESV (reference sequence).

This clone was seen once. Compared with germline, one end of the junction differs, possibly owing to a read error. The V call is TRBV7-7, the J call TRBJ2-1, with D hard to call. The length of the CDR3 is 13 residues. Germline lookup yields CDR1 SSHAT and CDR2 FNYEAQ (reference sequence). CDR3 coding DNA: TGTGCTAGCAGCTTAGGTGGTTGGAATGAGCAGTTCTTC. Its translation: CASSLGGWNEQFF.

The V gene is TRBV7-8, the J gene TRBJ1-2, with TRBD1 as a possible D gene (5 bases). With 2 bases removed from V and 8 bases from J, the gap between germline ends came to 18 bases. The CDR3 has 15 residues. The V gene's germline CDR1 is SGHVS and CDR2 FQNEAQ. This chain's CDR3 is CASSLLVFGAGGYTF. The CDR3 DNA is TGTGCCAGCAGCTTATTAGTTTTTGGGGCCGGGGGCTACACCTTC.

The rearrangement joins TRBV6-2 or TRBV6-3 to TRBJ2-7; no reliable D call. Per germline, CDR1 MNHEY and CDR2 SVGEGT. The CDR3 is 14 amino acids. Trimming stripped 2 bases from V and 1 base from J, with 9 bases between. Here the CDR3 DNA reads TGTGCCAGCAGTTACGGGTCAGGATCCTACGAGCAGTACTTC. This codes for CASSYGSGSYEQYF.

The chain joins TRBV5-4 to TRBJ2-3; D is uncertain. The V gene lost 1 base and the J gene lost 2 bases, with 5 bases spanning the gap. The CDR3 is 13 amino acids. From germline, CDR1 is SGHNT and CDR2 YYREEE (reference sequence). The chain's CDR3 is CASSLTDTDTQYF. The CDR3 DNA follows: TGTGCCAGCAGCTTGACAGACACAGATACGCAGTATTTT.

To note about this clone: The identical CDR3 is also encoded by other nucleotide sequences in the sample. The chain combines TRBV5-1 with TRBJ1-4; the match to TRBD1 covers 7 bases. The CDR3 is made up of 16 amino acids. J was trimmed by 0 bases and V by 0 bases; bases with no gene match: 2. Germline V gene sequence: CDR1 SGHRS, CDR2 YFSETQ. CDR3 sequence reads: CASSLGQGTTNEKLFF. CDR3 sequence (DNA): TGCGCCAGCAGCTTGGGACAGGGTACAACTAATGAAAAACTGTTTTTT. Full variable domain (outside the CDR3, taken from reference TRBV5-1 and TRBJ1-4): KAGVTQTPRYLIKTRGQQVTLSCSPISGHRSVSWYQQTPGQGLQFLFEYFSETQRNKGNFPGRFSGRQFSNSRSEMNVSTLELGDSALYLCASSLGQGTTNEKLFFGSGTQLSVL.

This clone appeared a single time. The genes are TRBV9 and TRBJ1-2, with D possibly being TRBD1 (5 bases). The ends were cut back, 1 base at V and 5 bases at J, with 12 bases in the middle. The length of the CDR3 is 14 residues. Germline V CDR1 and CDR2: SGDLS, YYNGEE. The CDR3 is CASSVNQGGYGYTF. The DNA for the CDR3 is TGTGCCAGCAGCGTAAACCAGGGTGGGTATGGCTACACCTTC.

The J gene is TRBJ2-7, the V gene TRBV27; D is undetermined. The germline CDR1 and CDR2 sequences are MNHEY and SMNVEV (reference sequence). Deletions cut 1 base from V and 5 bases from J, with 3 bases between. This CDR3 spans 11 amino acids. The CDR3 is CASSLFHEQYF. CDR3 bases: TGTGCCAGCAGTTTATTCCACGAGCAGTACTTC.

The J gene is TRBJ2-5, the V gene TRBV4-2, with 10 bases fitting TRBD1. The V segment lost 1 base and the J segment 4 bases; nucleotides outside the gene matches: 3. The germline V gene has CDR1 LGHNA and CDR2 YNFKEQ. This CDR3 has 15 amino acids. In DNA form, the CDR3 reads TGTGCCAGCAGCCAAGTGACAGGGGGCGGAGAGACCCAGTACTTC. It translates to CASSQVTGGGETQYF.

The chain carries TRBV28 and TRBJ1-5, with D possibly being TRBD1 (6 bases). The germline V gene has CDR1 MDHEN and CDR2 SYDVKM. V was clipped by 5 bases and J by 2 bases, with 10 bases between them. This CDR3 region has 14 residues. CDR3 nucleotide sequence: TGTGCCAGCAGTGACAGGAATGGCAATCAGCCCCAGCATTTT. Translation gives CASSDRNGNQPQHF.

The chain has TRBV28 and TRBJ2-1; 9 positions match TRBD2. Germline values: CDR1 MDHEN, CDR2 SYDVKM. This CDR3 has 16 amino acids. V shed 6 bases, J shed 4 bases, and the junction held 10 bases outside the gene matches. The CDR3 bases are TGTGCCAGCAGCAGGGAGAGACTAGCGGTTTACAATGAGCAGTTCTTC. This gives the protein CASSRERLAVYNEQFF.

V gene TRBV19 combines with J gene TRBJ1-5; TRBD1 matches at 8 bases. The CDR3 is 14 amino acids. Germline lookup yields CDR1 LNHDA and CDR2 SQIVND (reference sequence). V gave up 7 bases and J gave up 2 bases; unmatched junction bases: 4. CDR3 nucleotides: TGTGCCAGTACTGACAGGGGTCGCAATCAGCCCCAGCATTTT. This encodes CASTDRGRNQPQHF. The complete variable domain, with remaining parts taken from reference TRBV19 and TRBJ1-5, reads DGGITQSPKYLFRKEGQNVTLSCEQNLNHDAMYWYRQDPGQGLRLIYYSQIVNDFQKGDIAEGYSVSREKKESFPLTVTSAQKNPTAFYLCASTDRGRNQPQHFGDGTRLSIL.

This chain links TRBV6-5 with TRBJ1-5, with 10 positions matching TRBD1. The junction had 5 bases not matched to a gene; V was cut back by 6 bases and J by 6 bases. The CDR3 loop spans 14 amino acids. The germline V gene has CDR1 MNHEY and CDR2 SVGAGI. The CDR3 DNA reads as TGTGCCAGCAGGACAGGGGGCGGCATTCAGCCCCAGCATTTT. This encodes CASRTGGGIQPQHF.

This rearrangement joins TRBV19 to TRBJ1-5, with D possibly TRBD1 on 5 matching bases. Germline lookup yields CDR1 LNHDA and CDR2 SQIVND (reference sequence). Trimming took 3 bases from V and 3 from J, leaving 9 bases between them. The CDR3 has 14 residues. CDR3 nucleotides: TGTGCCAGTAGTATTGCAGGGTTCAATCAGCCCCAGCATTTT. Translated, it gives CASSIAGFNQPQHF.

J is TRBJ2-2 and V is TRBV3-1 (or the pseudogene TRBV3-2), with no clear D. V gave up 4 bases and J gave up 3 bases, with 6 bases separating them. The CDR3 has 13 amino acids. Per germline, CDR1 LGHDT and CDR2 YNNKEL (reference sequence). The CDR3 DNA reads TGTGCCAGCAGCCGCGGTTACACCGGGGAGCTGTTTTTT. Protein sequence: CASSRGYTGELFF.

The chain employs TRBV19 and TRBJ2-1; D is uncertain. Trimming cost V 5 bases and J 5 bases, with 10 bases left between them. Germline-derived CDR1 and CDR2 are LNHDA and SQIVND (reference sequence). The CDR3 spans 13 residues. CDR3 region: CASSRLIDNEQFF. The CDR3 nucleotides read TGTGCCAGTAGTCGGCTAATTGACAATGAGCAGTTCTTC.

This sequence joins TRBV5-5 and TRBJ2-5; a weak D match, TRBD2 (6 bases). V was trimmed by 0 bases and J by 3 bases, leaving 9 bases between them. The CDR3 sequence is 14 residues long. Germline V gives CDR1 SGHKS, CDR2 YYEKEE (reference sequence). The DNA for the CDR3 is TGTGCCAGCAGCTTGGGACTAGTGAAAGAGACCCAGTACTTC. This translates into CASSLGLVKETQYF.

The V and J genes are TRBV4-3 and TRBJ2-5, with D possibly being TRBD1 (6 bases). The germline CDR1 and CDR2 sequences are LGHNA and YSLEER. Trimming took 0 bases from V and 5 from J, leaving 10 bases between them. The CDR3 is 14 amino acids. The CDR3 sequence is CASSQDRGWETQYF. The CDR3 nucleotides are TGCGCCAGCAGCCAAGACAGGGGTTGGGAGACCCAGTACTTC.

The chain carries TRBV4-2 and TRBJ2-1; TRBD2 matches 8 bases. V dropped 1 base and J dropped 5; count of bases not matched to a gene: 7. Germline values: CDR1 LGHNA, CDR2 YNFKEQ. The CDR3 has 16 residues. CDR3 loop: CASSQAPREGHNEQFF. In nucleotides, the CDR3 is TGTGCCAGCAGCCAAGCCCCCCGGGAGGGCCACAATGAGCAGTTCTTC.

The chain links TRBV12-3 or TRBV12-4 to TRBJ2-7; D is ambiguous. V lost 3 bases, J lost 0 bases, and 6 bases lay in between. This CDR3 spans 13 amino acids. This chain's CDR3 is CASSLASSYEQYF. CDR3 in DNA: TGTGCCAGCAGTTTGGCTAGCTCCTACGAGCAGTACTTC.

The V gene is TRBV29-1, the J gene TRBJ2-7; 11 bases align to TRBD1. Unmatched junction bases numbered 5, after V lost 3 bases and J lost 7 bases. This CDR3 is 13 amino acids long. Germline-derived CDR1 and CDR2 are SQVTM and ANQGSEA. The CDR3 DNA sequence: TGCAGCGTTGATGGACAGGGGGCGGGTGAGCAGTACTTC. Translated: CSVDGQGAGEQYF.

This rearrangement joins TRBV7-2 to TRBJ2-4; D remains unclear. The CDR3 has 14 amino acids. Germline CDR1 is SGHTA and CDR2 is FQGNSA. V lost 5 bases and J lost 1, with 9 bases in between. The CDR3 coding sequence is TGTGCCAGCAGCATCGGGCGGGCCAAAAACATTCAGTACTTC. Translating it yields CASSIGRAKNIQYF.

As for this clone: A read error may account for a junction end that differs from germline. V is TRBV7-2 and J is TRBJ1-2; 12 bases match TRBD1. The germline V gene encodes CDR1 SGHTA and CDR2 FQGNSA. This CDR3 region has 14 residues. In DNA form, the CDR3 reads TGTGCCGGCAGCCGGGACAGGGGGCGGTATGGCTACACCTTC. Translated, it gives CAGSRDRGRYGYTF.

The chain carries TRBV29-1 and TRBJ2-1, with D perhaps TRBD2 (6 bases). The CDR3 has 12 amino acids. V was shortened by 4 bases and J by 9 bases, with 13 bases between the two germline ends. The germline gives CDR1 SQVTM, CDR2 ANQGSEA. The CDR3 coding sequence is TGCAGCGTTGCTGGCGGGGCGCGTGAGCAGTTCTTC. Translation: CSVAGGAREQFF.

About this clone itself: Other nucleotide sequences from this sample produce the same CDR3. The chain joins TRBV29-1 to TRBJ1-2, with a tentative D call TRBD1 (5 bases). CDR1 and CDR2 (germline): SQVTM, ANQGSEA. V shed 4 bases and J shed 4 bases, with 10 bases lying between them. The CDR3 runs 12 residues. The CDR3 sequence: CSVGQGGYGYTF. CDR3 nucleotides: TGCAGCGTTGGGCAGGGCGGCTATGGCTACACCTTC.